Below, one TCR beta chain is given with its context. What it binds is unknown. These data belong to a study of siplizumab effects on memory and regulatory T cells. General study points: Siplizumab significantly decreased alloreactive sequences from unstimulated CD4+ memory cells. The mapping of alloreactive clones to unstimulated subsets covered only a minor fraction of them.

Per sample, the assay covered roughly 9.2 x 10^4 TCR templates. Clones were read by immunoSEQ multiplex PCR, and TCRdb kept only the in-frame ones, dropping some. Of 45,000 to 60,000 clones in the sample, over 75% were seen once. The germline CDR1 and CDR2 sequences are GTSNPN and SVGIG (reference sequence). The V end lost 3 bases, the J end lost 7 bases, and 7 bases lay between the germline ends. The CDR3 is 11 residues long. The rearrangement joins TRBV30 to TRBJ2-1, with a possible D match to TRBD2 (5 bases). The sequencing input was naive CD8+ T cells sorted from blood. This TCR was recovered from a human donor in good health. CDR3 sequence reads: CAWRRVNEQFF. DNA for the CDR3: TGTGCCTGGAGGAGGGTTAATGAGCAGTTCTTC.